This TCR beta chain derives from a study of blood T cells in healthy people across ages. Findings and caveats of the study: Roughly linear declines in TCR beta diversity per million T cells occurred with age. It was not possible, with unsorted PBMCs, to conclusively compare naive and antigen-experienced cells. Lack of knowledge of donor CMV status possibly confounded expanded clonotype changes.

Germline CDR1 SQVTM, CDR2 ANQGSEA. The V gene lost 0 bases and the J gene lost 4 bases, with 9 bases spanning the gap. The CDR3 has 13 residues. Aged roughly 6 to 100, donors were systemically healthy Caucasians from Russia. Turning to this clonotype: Its antigen is unknown.

With a J-beta primer mix and a sample-barcoded 5' primer, a second PCR ran about 6 to 11 cycles. TCRdb passed the 5' RACE reads through MiXCR, listing each CDR3 protein once. The sample gives roughly 680,000 distinct CDR3 sequences, more than 45% of which show up once; 13% is in the top ten. Sequences were obtained from blood. The chain links TRBV29-1 to TRBJ2-5; possible D gene TRBD1, 5 bases. The sequence was collected from a woman of 80 years or more in good health. The CDR3 DNA sequence: TGCAGCGTTGAAGAAGTCAGGGCAGAGACCCAGTACTTC. It yields the protein CSVEEVRAETQYF.